Below, 22 T cell receptor beta chains from the same sample are listed, as sequenced in a study of tumor-infiltrating lymphocytes in primary liver carcinoma. Total RNA (around 500 ng) served as template for TCR beta cDNA synthesis primed by a constant-region primer. Amplification in three nested multiplex PCR rounds with slightly modified ARM-PCR gave rise to TCR beta libraries. Two initial PCR rounds of about 10 cycles each paired TRBV1-TRBV30 forward primers with a C-beta reverse primer. TCRdb fed the multiplex PCR reads into MiXCR, producing one record per CDR3 protein. Among roughly 120,000 distinct CDR3 sequences listed, 60% to 80% were seen once. Co-extracting RNA and DNA was done with 20-30 mg of unsorted bulk tissue as input. The sequenced material came from liver tumor tissue from sampling region 3. Subset noted: tumor region T3, left-lateral pole. These receptors all stem from a woman aged 55-69 years with primary liver carcinoma and hepatitis B virus infection.

There are a few counts of this clonotype. V and J are TRBV7-3 and TRBJ2-7; 7 bases align to TRBD1. Losses at the gene ends were 3 bases for V and 2 bases for J; bases not matched to a gene: 7. The germline V gene encodes CDR1 SGHTA and CDR2 FQGTGA. The CDR3 spans 15 residues. The CDR3 DNA follows: TGTGCCAGCAGCTTTAGGCCTGGGACAGCCTACGAGCAGTACTTC. It codes for CASSFRPGTAYEQYF.

As to this clonotype: A read error may produce the germline difference seen at one junction end. The chain recombines TRBV4-1 with TRBJ1-2; D gene uncertain. This CDR3 has 14 amino acids. Germline V CDR1 and CDR2: MGHRA, YSYEKL. In nucleotides, the CDR3 is TGCGCTAGCAGCCGAATCCACGGAGACTATGGCCACACCTTC. Translated: CASSRIHGDYGHTF.

Concerning this clonotype itself: The final CDR3 position lacks the conserved phenylalanine or tryptophan, pointing to a likely read error. The DNA is omitted, as the CDR3 cannot be located on it reliably, and the CDR3 follows TCRdb's listing. The chain joins TRBV11-3 to TRBJ2-1. The CDR3 extends over 11 residues, inclusive of both ends. Per germline, CDR1 SGHNT and CDR2 YENEEA. The CDR3 reads CASSLFYEHFI.

Comment on this clonotype: At one end the junction does not follow the germline gene, possibly because of a read error. The chain couples TRBV5-1 to TRBJ2-3; 11 nucleotides line up with TRBD2. CDR1 SGHRS and CDR2 YFSETQ come from the germline V gene. The CDR3 is made up of 14 amino acids. CDR3 region: CASSPTSGRDTKYF. CDR3 DNA sequence: TGCGCCAGCAGCCCAACTAGCGGGAGAGATACGAAGTATTTT.

To note about this clonotype: The CDR3 does not close with the conserved phenylalanine or tryptophan, likely indicating a read error. CDR3 sequence (DNA): TGTGCCAGCAGCCTAGATGGACGATTGGAGGGGGCCTATGGCTACACCCTC. As protein: CASSLDGRLEGAYGYTL. This rearrangement joins TRBV11-3 to TRBJ1-2; 7 positions match TRBD1. The CDR3 runs 17 residues. From germline, CDR1 is SGHNT and CDR2 YENEEA.

Points on this clonotype: A much larger clone lies one base from this, so it may be a read error. The chain links TRBV6-2 or TRBV6-3 to TRBJ2-4; TRBD2 matches at 8 bases. In germline, CDR1 is MNHEY, CDR2 SVGEGT. The CDR3 loop spans 17 amino acids. The CDR3 is CPSSYSSGGLAKNIQYF. CDR3 nucleotides: TGTCCCAGCAGTTACTCTTCGGGAGGGCTAGCCAAAAACATTCAGTACTTC.

Points on this clonotype: Because the CDR3 is missing its conserved closing phenylalanine or tryptophan, this is likely a read error. V and J are TRBV11-2 and TRBJ1-6, with 9 bases identical to TRBD1. Germline V gene lookup returns CDR1 SGHAT and CDR2 FQNNGV. The ends lost 4 bases at V and 10 bases at J; junction bases unmatched: 8. This CDR3 spans 15 amino acids. The DNA for the CDR3 is TGTGCCAGCAGCTACTGGGACAGGGAATGGTCACCCCTCCACATT. Encoded protein: CASSYWDREWSPLHI.

On this clonotype: An end of the junction differs from the germline gene, which may be a read error. The V call is TRBV11-2, the J call TRBJ2-1, with D possibly TRBD2 on 5 matching bases. The germline V gene encodes CDR1 SGHAT and CDR2 FQNNGV. This CDR3 comprises 14 residues. This chain's CDR3 is CANSLAGNLNEQFF. The DNA of the CDR3 is TGTGCCAACAGCTTAGCCGGGAATCTCAATGAGCAGTTCTTC.

Comment on this clonotype: The junction shows a germline mismatch at one end, possibly a read error. The V gene is TRBV5-6, the J gene TRBJ2-3; D is possibly TRBD1 (6 bases). The germline CDR1 and CDR2 sequences are SGHDT and YYEEEE. The length of the CDR3 is 13 residues. CDR3 sequence: CASGFAGVDTQYF. Here the CDR3 DNA reads TGTGCCAGCGGCTTTGCAGGGGTCGACACGCAGTATTTT.

This clonotype occurred many times. The J gene is TRBJ2-5, the V gene TRBV5-1; 14 bases agree with TRBD2. The trim removed 2 bases at V and 5 bases at J, leaving 8 bases unmatched. CDR3 size: 17 residues. CDR1 and CDR2 from the germline V gene are SGHRS and YFSETQ. CDR3 sequence reads: CASSFGLAGGPGETQYF. CDR3 coding DNA: TGCGCCAGCAGCTTTGGACTAGCGGGAGGCCCCGGGGAGACCCAGTACTTC.

About this clonotype itself: A read error may account for a junction end that differs from germline. The genes are TRBV12-3 or TRBV12-4 and TRBJ1-5; the D is unclear. This CDR3 spans 15 amino acids. Here the CDR3 DNA reads TGTGCCAGCAGTTTCGGGTCGTGGAGAGGTCAGCCCCAGCATTTC. Protein sequence: CASSFGSWRGQPQHF.

V and J are TRBV20-1 and TRBJ2-7; 8 nucleotides align to TRBD1. The CDR3 runs 14 residues. The V gene's germline CDR1 is DFQATT and CDR2 SNEGSKA (reference sequence). The J segment lost 3 bases and the V segment lost 3 bases, leaving 7 bases of the junction unmatched. The CDR3 nucleotides read TGCAGTGCTAGTTCCGGGACAGGCGTCTACGAGCAGTACTTC. Protein: CSASSGTGVYEQYF.

The chain employs TRBV5-1 and TRBJ1-2; the D gene is possibly TRBD1 (5 bases). This CDR3 contains 15 residues. V gave up 0 bases and J gave up 6 bases, with 15 bases separating them. Germline V gene lookup returns CDR1 SGHRS and CDR2 YFSETQ. The CDR3 reads CASSLEVGTPDGYTF. DNA for the CDR3: TGCGCCAGCAGCTTGGAAGTGGGGACCCCGGATGGCTACACCTTC. Looking up the rest from reference TRBV5-1 and TRBJ1-2 gives the full variable domain: KAGVTQTPRYLIKTRGQQVTLSCSPISGHRSVSWYQQTPGQGLQFLFEYFSETQRNKGNFPGRFSGRQFSNSRSEMNVSTLELGDSALYLCASSLEVGTPDGYTFGSGTRLTVV.

A few counts support this clonotype. One end of the junction is discordant with germline, which a read error may explain. This chain connects TRBV5-1 to TRBJ2-3, with D perhaps TRBD2 (6 bases). The CDR3 length is 14 residues. Germline V gene data show CDR1 as SGHRS and CDR2 as YFSETQ. The DNA for the CDR3 is TGCGCCAGCAGTTTGGGAGGCCCCACACATACGCAGTATTTT. This encodes CASSLGGPTHTQYF.

About this clonotype itself: A read error may explain this, as a much larger clone is one base away. This chain links TRBV10-3 with TRBJ2-3; D is ambiguous. The J call may be wrong; the DNA end is better matched by TRBJ1-5. The CDR3 loop spans 17 amino acids. CDR1 and CDR2 from the germline V gene are ENHRY and SYGVKD. The CDR3 spells CAISESWGSGQRDTQHF. For the CDR3, the DNA is TGTGCCATCAGTGAGTCTTGGGGTAGCGGCCAGAGAGATACGCAGCATTTT.

The chain joins TRBV29-1 to TRBJ2-1; D may correspond to TRBD1 or TRBD2 (5 bases each). CDR3 length equals 14 residues. Germline V lookup: CDR1 SQVTM, CDR2 ANQGSEA. V was clipped by 8 bases and J by 2 bases, with 16 bases between them. The CDR3 sequence is CSLRIRGPYNEQFF. CDR3 in DNA: TGCAGCTTGAGGATAAGGGGACCCTACAATGAGCAGTTCTTC.

This clonotype was seen a handful of times. The chain has TRBV28 and TRBJ2-3; a possible D gene is TRBD2 (6 bases). The CDR3 consists of 15 residues. Germline-derived CDR1 and CDR2 are MDHEN and SYDVKM. Trimming removed 6 bases from V and 1 base from J, with 14 bases in between. Here the CDR3 DNA reads TGTGCCAGCAGCGGAGGAGGGCCGGGCACAGATACGCAGTATTTT. Translating gives CASSGGGPGTDTQYF.

V gene TRBV6-1 combines with J gene TRBJ1-1; TRBD1 might be the D (6 bases). Between the trimmed V and J ends, which lost 5 bases and 12 bases, there was a span of 19 bases. CDR3 size: 13 residues. Per the germline V gene, CDR1 is MNHNS and CDR2 is SASEGT. Here the CDR3 DNA reads TGTGCCAGCAGTTGGGGGGCCAACACTGAGACTTTCTTT. It specifies CASSWGANTETFF.

In the case of this clonotype: The junction and the germline gene differ at one end; a read error may be behind it. J is TRBJ2-1 and V is TRBV5-6, with 8 bases fitting TRBD2. The CDR3 consists of 16 residues. Germline V gives CDR1 SGHDT, CDR2 YYEEEE. The CDR3 sequence is CASCLLWSGSYNEQFF. CDR3 DNA sequence: TGTGCCAGCTGCTTGCTATGGAGCGGGAGTTATAATGAGCAGTTCTTC. The whole variable domain, filled in from reference TRBV5-6 and TRBJ2-1, reads DAGVTQSPTHLIKTRGQQVTLRCSPKSGHDTVSWYQQALGQGPQFIFQYYEEEERQRGNFPDRFSGHQFPNYSSELNVNALLLGDSALYLCASCLLWSGSYNEQFFGPGTRLTVL.

This clonotype was seen a handful of times. The chain links TRBV2 to TRBJ2-5; possible D gene TRBD2, 5 bases. The CDR3 is 15 amino acids. Trimming took 10 bases from V and 2 from J, leaving 20 bases between them. CDR1 is SNHLY and CDR2 is FYNNEI in the germline V gene. CDR3 loop: CAITKGSSRQETQYF. The CDR3 coding sequence is TGTGCCATCACAAAAGGCTCTAGCAGACAAGAGACCCAGTACTTC. Full variable domain (rest looked up from reference TRBV2 and TRBJ2-5): EPEVTQTPSHQVTQMGQEVILRCVPISNHLYFYWYRQILGQKVEFLVSFYNNEISEKSEIFDDQFSVERPDGSNFTLKIRSTKLEDSAMYFCAITKGSSRQETQYFGPGTRLLVL.

Worth noting for this clonotype: At one boundary the junction diverges from the germline segment, which might be a read error. The J gene is TRBJ1-3, the V gene TRBV11-2, with D perhaps matching TRBD1 (5 bases). Germline V gives CDR1 SGHAT, CDR2 FQNNGV. The CDR3 runs 11 residues. CDR3 protein: CTRARGGTIYF. The CDR3 DNA sequence: TGTACCAGGGCCCGTGGTGGCACCATATATTTT.

This clonotype appeared many times. The V call is TRBV5-4, the J call TRBJ2-7, with TRBD2 identical over 11 bases. J was trimmed by 4 bases and V by 4 bases; bases with no gene match: 10. There are 16 residues in the CDR3. Germline CDR1 reads SGHNT; CDR2 reads YYREEE (reference sequence). The CDR3, as DNA: TGTGCCAGCAGCCCACCGGGTAGCGGGAGGGCGTACGAGCAGTACTTC. Its translation: CASSPPGSGRAYEQYF.